The 15 T cell receptor beta chains given below trace back to one sample, sequenced in a study of molecular identifiers for immune sequencing clone quantification. TCRdb redid the calling of the PCR reads with MiXCR, one entry per CDR3 protein. The sample yields 350,000 or so distinct CDR3 sequences, about a fifth seen once. The source material was naive CD8+ T cells from blood, with Jurkat cell RNA spiked in. Subset defined: FACS-sorted CD8+CD4-CCR7+CD45RA+ naive T cells. These receptors were collected from a human donor in good health. Some libraries in this study had Jurkat cell RNA spiked in.

The table lists this clonotype with a few counts. A much more abundant neighbour one base away suggests this may be a read error. CDR3 nucleotide sequence: TGTGCCAGCAGCTTACCCGGGGCACCTGCCTACAATGAGCAGTTCTTC. Translated: CASSLPGAPAYNEQFF. The J gene is TRBJ2-1, the V gene TRBV7-9, with D perhaps being TRBD1 or TRBD2 (5 bases each). The germline V gene encodes CDR1 SEHNR and CDR2 FQNEAQ (reference sequence). The germline V and J ends were trimmed by 2 bases and 2 bases, with 13 bases remaining between them. This CDR3 has 16 residues.

The V call is TRBV20-1, the J call TRBJ2-7; 9 bases line up with TRBD1. This CDR3 has 16 residues. J gave up 4 bases and V 2 bases, and 12 bases lay outside the gene matches. Germline-derived CDR1 and CDR2 are DFQATT and SNEGSKA (reference sequence). As DNA, the CDR3 is TGCAGTGCTAGATTCGAGGGGGGACAGGGATTGTACGAGCAGTACTTC. Its translation is CSARFEGGQGLYEQYF.

This clonotype has only a few counts. The rearrangement links TRBV10-3 to TRBJ2-3; 10 bases match TRBD2. The CDR3 length is 16 residues. CDR1 ENHRY and CDR2 SYGVKD come from the germline V gene. V trimming: 3 bases; J trimming: 6 bases; junction bases outside the gene matches: 9. CDR3 in DNA: TGTGCCATCAGTGACCCTAGCGGGGGCCGTGGGGATACGCAGTATTTT. Its translation is CAISDPSGGRGDTQYF.

Many counts were recorded for this clonotype. The chain uses TRBV9 and TRBJ2-3, with 9 nucleotides matching TRBD2. The CDR3 consists of 16 residues. V was pared by 6 bases and J by 2 bases, with 10 bases of the junction left unmatched. Looked up from germline, CDR1 is SGDLS and CDR2 is YYNGEE. The CDR3 DNA reads TGTGCCAGCACCGCACTTAGCGGGGGACCCACAGATACGCAGTATTTT. This codes for CASTALSGGPTDTQYF.

There are many counts of this clonotype. This rearrangement joins TRBV15 to TRBJ2-3; D is uncertain. This CDR3 has 14 amino acids. Germline V gene lookup returns CDR1 LNHNV and CDR2 YYDKDF (reference sequence). The V end lost 1 base, the J end lost 1 base, and 6 bases lay between the germline ends. CDR3 sequence: CATSRATGTDTQYF. As DNA, the CDR3 is TGTGCCACCAGCAGAGCAACAGGCACAGATACGCAGTATTTT.

This clonotype was recorded many times. The chain couples TRBV6-5 to TRBJ2-7; a weak D match, TRBD1 (7 bases). V shed 5 bases and J shed 7 bases, with 15 bases lying between them. The CDR3 runs to 13 residues. Germline CDR1 reads MNHEY; CDR2 reads SVGAGI. CDR3: CASSPGGPLEQYF. CDR3 DNA sequence: TGTGCCAGCAGTCCAGGGGGGCCCCTGGAGCAGTACTTC.

The CDR3 nucleotides read TGCAGCGTTACGGACGAACAGAACTACGAGCAGTACTTC. Translating it yields CSVTDEQNYEQYF. This chain links TRBV29-1 with TRBJ2-7; D gene ambiguous. Trimming stripped 5 bases from V and 3 bases from J, with 14 bases between. Germline CDR1 reads SQVTM; CDR2 reads ANQGSEA. This CDR3 has 13 amino acids.

This clonotype was recorded at least ten times. The chain employs TRBV18 and TRBJ1-2; D unclear. Looked up from germline, CDR1 is KGHSH and CDR2 is LQKENI. Trimming stripped 3 bases from V and 3 bases from J, with 11 bases between. The CDR3 sequence is 14 residues long. DNA of the CDR3: TGTGCCAGCTCACCCTCGAGCGAATACTATGGCTACACCTTC. Its translation: CASSPSSEYYGYTF.

This clonotype appeared many times. The gene calls are TRBV5-6 and TRBJ1-5; D perhaps matches TRBD1 (6 bases). V gave up 4 bases and J gave up 5 bases, with 13 bases separating them. The V gene's germline CDR1 is SGHDT and CDR2 YYEEEE. CDR3 length equals 14 residues. CDR3 residues: CASSPGAGDQPQHF. CDR3 nucleotides: TGTGCCAGCAGCCCGGGGGCAGGGGATCAGCCCCAGCATTTT. The whole variable domain, remainder taken from reference TRBV5-6 and TRBJ1-5, is DAGVTQSPTHLIKTRGQQVTLRCSPKSGHDTVSWYQQALGQGPQFIFQYYEEEERQRGNFPDRFSGHQFPNYSSELNVNALLLGDSALYLCASSPGAGDQPQHFGDGTRLSIL.

A few counts support this clonotype. A much larger clone differs by one base, so this may be a read error. The chain uses TRBV14 and TRBJ2-1; unclear D gene. Between the trimmed V and J ends, which lost 4 bases and 6 bases, there was a span of 7 bases. This CDR3 contains 12 residues. The germline V gene has CDR1 SGHDN and CDR2 FVKESK. CDR3 residues: CASSPSTNEQFF. The CDR3 DNA follows: TGTGCCAGCAGCCCATCAACCAATGAGCAGTTCTTC.

This clonotype was seen a handful of times. The chain couples TRBV12-3 or TRBV12-4 to TRBJ1-2; D ambiguous. This CDR3 has 13 residues. Trimming pared 7 bases from V and 6 bases from J, leaving 15 bases between. The CDR3 region is CASTSAPSDGYTF. CDR3 DNA sequence: TGTGCCAGCACCTCCGCCCCTAGTGATGGCTACACCTTC.

At least ten counts were recorded for this clonotype. This sequence joins TRBV7-9 and TRBJ2-7; D is uncertain. Germline CDR1 SEHNR, CDR2 FQNEAQ (reference sequence). This CDR3 has 13 amino acids. The V and J ends lost 5 bases and 2 bases respectively, with 10 bases between them. CDR3 sequence: CASSGEATYEQYF. The DNA for the CDR3 is TGTGCCAGCAGCGGTGAGGCCACCTACGAGCAGTACTTC.

This clonotype occurred many times. The chain links TRBV28 to TRBJ1-5, with D possibly being TRBD1 (6 bases). Trimming stripped 6 bases from V and 0 bases from J, with 12 bases between. Looked up from germline, CDR1 is MDHEN and CDR2 is SYDVKM. The CDR3 totals 15 residues. In DNA form, the CDR3 reads TGTGCCAGCAGCGAGACAGGACCTAGCAATCAGCCCCAGCATTTT. Its protein product is CASSETGPSNQPQHF.

The J gene is TRBJ2-2, the V gene TRBV21-1; whether TRBD1, the table's D call, matches the DNA was not checked. TRBV21-1 is marked as a pseudogene. CDR3 length: 17 amino acids. The CDR3 bases are TGTGCCAGCAGCAAATGGGACAGGGGACGGAACAGCGGGGAGCTGTTTTTT. Encoded protein: CASSKWDRGRNSGELFF.

V usage is TRBV3-1 and J usage is TRBJ2-1; TRBD2 matches 10 bases. Losses at the gene ends were 0 bases for V and 7 bases for J; bases not matched to a gene: 9. The CDR3 contains 17 residues. Germline V CDR1 and CDR2: LGHDT, YNNKEL (reference sequence). The DNA for the CDR3 is TGTGCCAGCAGCCAAGATCCCCGGCTAGCGGGAGAGAATGAGCAGTTCTTC. Its translation is CASSQDPRLAGENEQFF.